This TCR beta chain is drawn from a study of cytomegalovirus exposure and HLA in healthy donors. Points from the study as a whole: Within a later analysis, the majority of CMV-associated TCR beta chains appeared HLA-restricted. TCR beta sequences numbering 15,000 to 20,000 were associated with HLA alleles at 0.05 false discovery rate in a later analysis. CMV serostatus was the sole immune exposure information available.

A note on this clone: Its antigen remains unidentified.

Primers included in the PCR were 60 Vbeta and 13 Jbeta primers. Sequencing used immunoSEQ multiplex PCR; TCRdb keeps in-frame clones, though not all of them. The data include approximately 130,000 clones; the top ten clones carry less than 2.5%. Unmatched junction bases numbered 13, after V lost 5 bases and J lost 7 bases. Per germline, CDR1 MNHEY and CDR2 SMNVEV (reference sequence). This CDR3 is built from 15 residues. This TCR was sampled from a woman aged 55-75 years in good health and CMV-seronegative. This chain connects TRBV27 to TRBJ1-2; 7 bases agree with TRBD1. What was sequenced was PBMCs. The CDR3 coding sequence is TGTGCCAGCAGTGACCCCCGGACAGGCTCGGCTGGCTACACCTTC. The encoded protein is CASSDPRTGSAGYTF.